Shown below are 9 T cell receptor beta chains from a single sample sequenced in a study of chemoradiotherapy in HPV16-positive cancers. The data were produced by immunoSEQ multiplex PCR, yet TCRdb's version contains in-frame clones alone and is incomplete. The sample includes 4,000 to 5,000 clones, just under 95% of them seen just once. Sample collection occurred from a patient who underwent chemoradiotherapy. The receptors were sampled from a human donor with HPV-associated anogenital cancer.

This chain uses TRBV7-9 with TRBJ2-7; TRBD2 is a possible D gene (5 bases). Trimming shortened V by 5 bases and J by 5 bases, and 25 bases separated the two germline ends. From germline, CDR1 is SEHNR and CDR2 FQNEAQ (reference sequence). This CDR3 comprises 17 residues. CDR3 DNA: TGTGCCAGCAGCCTCTATCCCACTAGTGCCTTAGAGGACGAGCAGTACTTC. Amino acid sequence: CASSLYPTSALEDEQYF.

V gene TRBV7-9 combines with J gene TRBJ1-1; D uncertain. The CDR3 sequence is 17 residues long. Trimming left V 7 bases short and J 1 base short, with 22 bases between. Germline CDR1 is SEHNR and CDR2 is FQNEAQ (reference sequence). CDR3 in DNA: TGTGCCAGCATAGTGGGCCAAAGGACCACTACGAACACTGAAGCTTTCTTT. Its protein product is CASIVGQRTTTNTEAFF.

The chain has TRBV20-1 and TRBJ1-2, with a possible D match to TRBD1 (5 bases). V was shortened by 3 bases and J by 8 bases, with 10 bases between the two germline ends. The CDR3 sequence is 11 residues long. CDR1 is DFQATT, CDR2 SNEGSKA, per germline (reference sequence). CDR3 nucleotides: TGCAGTGCTAGGAGGGGTCGGGGCTACACCTTC. Translating it yields CSARRGRGYTF.

The V gene is TRBV30, the J gene TRBJ2-1; possibly TRBD2 for D (7 bases). V lost 2 bases and J lost 4, with 12 bases in between. Germline CDR1 is GTSNPN and CDR2 is SVGIG (reference sequence). The CDR3 is 14 residues long. The CDR3, as DNA: TGTGCCTGGAGTAAGGGGGGGAAGTACAATGAGCAGTTCTTC. Its protein product is CAWSKGGKYNEQFF. Drawing the rest from reference TRBV30 and TRBJ2-1, the complete variable domain is SQTIHQWPATLVQPVGSPLSLECTVEGTSNPNLYWYRQAAGRGLQLLFYSVGIGQISSEVPQNLSASRPQDRQFILSSKKLLLSDSGFYLCAWSKGGKYNEQFFGPGTRLTVL.

V gene TRBV7-9 combines with J gene TRBJ2-7; D possibly uses TRBD1 or TRBD2 (5 bases each). Germline V gene data show CDR1 as SEHNR and CDR2 as FQNEAQ (reference sequence). This CDR3 has 15 amino acids. V was shortened by 6 bases and J by 0 bases, with 15 bases between the two germline ends. CDR3 sequence reads: CASSLGDGSSYEQYF. CDR3 nucleotides: TGTGCCAGCAGTTTGGGGGACGGTAGCTCCTACGAGCAGTACTTC.

The genes are TRBV14 and TRBJ2-3; TRBD2 matches at 9 bases. V dropped 3 bases and J dropped 1; count of bases not matched to a gene: 8. This CDR3 contains 17 residues. Germline lookup yields CDR1 SGHDN and CDR2 FVKESK. This CDR3 is CASSQASGASGTDTQYF. Written as DNA, the CDR3 is TGTGCCAGCAGCCAGGCTAGCGGGGCCTCTGGCACAGATACGCAGTATTTT.

This clone came up once. The chain joins TRBV11-1 to TRBJ2-7; 8 positions agree with TRBD1. Trimming at V came to 2 bases and at J to 4 bases, leaving 4 bases not matched to a gene. This CDR3 comprises 14 residues. Germline V lookup: CDR1 SGHAT, CDR2 FQDESV (reference sequence). The CDR3 protein is CASSLRTGRYEQYF. Here the CDR3 DNA reads TGTGCCAGCAGCTTAAGGACAGGGCGGTACGAGCAGTACTTC.

This sequence joins TRBV7-9 and TRBJ2-1; possibly TRBD2 for D (7 bases). The germline V gene encodes CDR1 SEHNR and CDR2 FQNEAQ (reference sequence). CDR3 size: 15 residues. V was clipped by 2 bases and J by 8 bases, with 16 bases between them. As DNA, the CDR3 is TGTGCCAGCAGCTTAATGGGGGGGCCTGGGGATGAGCAGTTCTTC. This sequence encodes CASSLMGGPGDEQFF.

The V gene is TRBV29-1, the J gene TRBJ2-3, with TRBD2 matching 7 bases. Trimming cost V 7 bases and J 1 base; bases outside gene matches: 8. The germline gives CDR1 SQVTM, CDR2 ANQGSEA. This CDR3 contains 14 residues. The CDR3 bases are TGCAGCGCTGGGGGAGCGGGACGCACAGATACGCAGTATTTT. This encodes CSAGGAGRTDTQYF.